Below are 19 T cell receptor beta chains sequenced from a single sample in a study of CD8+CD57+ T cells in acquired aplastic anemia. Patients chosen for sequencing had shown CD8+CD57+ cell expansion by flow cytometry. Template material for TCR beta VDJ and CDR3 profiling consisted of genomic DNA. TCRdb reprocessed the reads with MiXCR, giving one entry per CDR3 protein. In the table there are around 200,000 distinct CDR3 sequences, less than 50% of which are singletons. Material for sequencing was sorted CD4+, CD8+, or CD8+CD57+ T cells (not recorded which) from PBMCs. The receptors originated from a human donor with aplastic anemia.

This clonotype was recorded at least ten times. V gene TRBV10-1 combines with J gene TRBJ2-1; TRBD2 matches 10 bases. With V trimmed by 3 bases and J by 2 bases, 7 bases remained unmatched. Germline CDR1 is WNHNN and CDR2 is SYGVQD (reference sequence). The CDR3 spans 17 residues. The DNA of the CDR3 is TGCGCCAGCAGTGACTCGACTAGCGGGTCAACCTACAATGAGCAGTTCTTC. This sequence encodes CASSDSTSGSTYNEQFF.

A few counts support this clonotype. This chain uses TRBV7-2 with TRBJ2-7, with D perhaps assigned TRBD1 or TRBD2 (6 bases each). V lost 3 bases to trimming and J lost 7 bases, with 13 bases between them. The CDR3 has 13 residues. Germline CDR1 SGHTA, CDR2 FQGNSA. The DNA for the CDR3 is TGTGCCAGCAGCTTGGGGGCGGGAAGGGAGCAGTACTTC. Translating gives CASSLGAGREQYF.

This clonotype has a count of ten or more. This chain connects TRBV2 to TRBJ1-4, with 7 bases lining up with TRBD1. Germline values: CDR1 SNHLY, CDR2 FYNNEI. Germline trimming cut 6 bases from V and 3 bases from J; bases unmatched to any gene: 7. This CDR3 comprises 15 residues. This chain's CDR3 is CASRGTGQPNEKLFF. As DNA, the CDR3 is TGTGCCAGCAGAGGAACGGGACAGCCTAATGAAAAACTGTTTTTT.

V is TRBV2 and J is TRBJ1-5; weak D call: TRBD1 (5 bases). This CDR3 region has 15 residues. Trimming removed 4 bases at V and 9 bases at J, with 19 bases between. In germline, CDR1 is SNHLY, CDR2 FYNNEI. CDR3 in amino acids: CASSGARTGVRPQHF. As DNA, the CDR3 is TGTGCCAGCAGTGGTGCTCGAACGGGGGTTCGGCCCCAGCATTTT.

The CDR3 reads CSALGTSGRIGETQYF. The CDR3 region has the DNA TGCAGTGCTCTCGGAACTAGCGGGAGGATCGGAGAGACCCAGTACTTC. The gene calls are TRBV20-1 and TRBJ2-5, with 12 positions matching TRBD2. V lost 5 bases, J lost 4 bases, and 11 bases stayed unmatched. This CDR3 is built from 16 residues. Germline CDR1 DFQATT, CDR2 SNEGSKA (reference sequence).

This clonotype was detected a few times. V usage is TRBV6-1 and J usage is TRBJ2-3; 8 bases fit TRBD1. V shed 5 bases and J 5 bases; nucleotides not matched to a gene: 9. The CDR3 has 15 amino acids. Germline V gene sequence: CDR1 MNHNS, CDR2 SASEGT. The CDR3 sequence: CASSPRTGILDTQYF. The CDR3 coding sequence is TGTGCCAGCAGTCCACGGACAGGGATTTTAGATACGCAGTATTTT.

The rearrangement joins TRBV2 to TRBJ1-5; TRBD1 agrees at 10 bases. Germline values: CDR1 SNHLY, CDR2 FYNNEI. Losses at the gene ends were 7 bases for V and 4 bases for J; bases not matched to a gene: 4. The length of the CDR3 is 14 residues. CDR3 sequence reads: CASTPGQGNQPQHF. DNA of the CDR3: TGTGCCAGCACCCCGGGACAGGGGAATCAGCCCCAGCATTTT.

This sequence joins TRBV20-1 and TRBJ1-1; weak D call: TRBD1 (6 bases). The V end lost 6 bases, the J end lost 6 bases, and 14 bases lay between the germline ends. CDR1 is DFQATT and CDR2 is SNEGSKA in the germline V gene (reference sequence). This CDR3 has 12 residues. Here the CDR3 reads CSATGAHAEAFF. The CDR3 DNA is TGCAGTGCAACGGGGGCGCACGCTGAAGCTTTCTTT.

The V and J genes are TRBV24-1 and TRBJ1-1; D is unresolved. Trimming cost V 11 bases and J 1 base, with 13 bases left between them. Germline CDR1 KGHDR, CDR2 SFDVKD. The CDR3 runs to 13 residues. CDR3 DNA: TGTGCCAGAACTACCTTTAAGAACACTGAAGCTTTCTTT. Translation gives CARTTFKNTEAFF.

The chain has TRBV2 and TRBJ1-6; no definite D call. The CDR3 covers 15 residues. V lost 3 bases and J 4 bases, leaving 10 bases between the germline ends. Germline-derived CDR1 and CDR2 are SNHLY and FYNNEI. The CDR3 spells CASSDTGAYNSPLHF. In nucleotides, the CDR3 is TGTGCCAGCAGTGATACCGGAGCGTATAATTCACCCCTCCACTTT.

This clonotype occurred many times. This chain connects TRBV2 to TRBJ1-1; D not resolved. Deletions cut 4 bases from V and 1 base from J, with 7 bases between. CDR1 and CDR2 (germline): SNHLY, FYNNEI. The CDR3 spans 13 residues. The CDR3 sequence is CASSGHQNTEAFF. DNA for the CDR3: TGTGCCAGCAGTGGACACCAGAACACTGAAGCTTTCTTT.

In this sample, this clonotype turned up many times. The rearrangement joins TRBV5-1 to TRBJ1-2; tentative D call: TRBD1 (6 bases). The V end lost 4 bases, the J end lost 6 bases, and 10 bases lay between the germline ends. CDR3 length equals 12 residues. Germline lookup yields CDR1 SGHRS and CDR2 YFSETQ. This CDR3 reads CASSVGQNGYTF. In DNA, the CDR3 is TGCGCCAGCAGCGTTGGACAGAATGGCTACACCTTC.

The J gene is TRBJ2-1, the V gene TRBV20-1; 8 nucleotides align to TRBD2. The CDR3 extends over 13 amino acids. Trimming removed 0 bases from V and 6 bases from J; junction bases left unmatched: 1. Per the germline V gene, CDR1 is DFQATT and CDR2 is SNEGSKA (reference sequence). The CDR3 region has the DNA TGCAGTGCTAGAGACCTAGCGGGCAATGAGCAGTTCTTC. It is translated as CSARDLAGNEQFF.

CDR3 residues: CATSDRGLAGGIDTQYF. In nucleotides, the CDR3 is TGTGCCACCAGTGACCGTGGACTAGCGGGGGGCATTGATACGCAGTATTTT. The chain has TRBV24-1 and TRBJ2-3, with TRBD2 identical over 14 bases. CDR3 size: 17 residues. With 4 bases clipped from V and 6 bases from J, the junction kept 8 bases outside the gene matches. Germline V gives CDR1 KGHDR, CDR2 SFDVKD.

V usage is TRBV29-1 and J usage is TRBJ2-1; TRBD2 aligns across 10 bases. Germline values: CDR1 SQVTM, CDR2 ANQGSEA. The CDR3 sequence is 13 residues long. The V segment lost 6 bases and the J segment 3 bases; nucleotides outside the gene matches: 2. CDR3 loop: CSVSGRGYNEQFF. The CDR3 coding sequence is TGCAGCGTGAGCGGGAGGGGCTACAATGAGCAGTTCTTC.

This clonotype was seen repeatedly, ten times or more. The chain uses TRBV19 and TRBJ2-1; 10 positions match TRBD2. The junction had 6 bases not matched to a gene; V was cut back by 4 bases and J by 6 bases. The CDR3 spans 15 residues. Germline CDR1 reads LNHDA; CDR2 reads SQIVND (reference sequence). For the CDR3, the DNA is TGTGCCAGTAGTACTTCAGCGGGGGGGCTCAATGAGCAGTTCTTC. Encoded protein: CASSTSAGGLNEQFF.

The CDR3 DNA reads as TGTGCCAGCAGCTTAGCCGACAGGCCAAATTCACCCCTCCACTTT. Amino acid sequence: CASSLADRPNSPLHF. The chain is built from TRBV7-9 and TRBJ1-6; a possible D gene is TRBD1 (6 bases). This CDR3 has 15 residues. V was cut by 0 bases and J by 7 bases, with 10 bases left in between. Germline V gene data show CDR1 as SEHNR and CDR2 as FQNEAQ (reference sequence).

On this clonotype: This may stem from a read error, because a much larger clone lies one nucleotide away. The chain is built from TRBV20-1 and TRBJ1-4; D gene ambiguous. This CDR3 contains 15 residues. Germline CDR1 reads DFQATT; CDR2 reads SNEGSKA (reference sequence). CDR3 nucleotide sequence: TGCGGTGCTAGAGCTCCAGGAGCAACTAATGAAAAACTGTTTTTT. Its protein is CGARAPGATNEKLFF.

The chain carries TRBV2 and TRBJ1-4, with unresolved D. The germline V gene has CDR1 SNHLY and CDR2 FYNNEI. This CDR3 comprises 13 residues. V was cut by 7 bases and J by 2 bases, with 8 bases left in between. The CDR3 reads CASTLWTNEKLFF. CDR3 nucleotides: TGTGCCAGCACCCTCTGGACTAATGAAAAACTGTTTTTT.